This paragraph covers one T cell receptor (beta chain) sequence. The sample originates from a study of blood T cell repertoires in COVID-19. Sequencing used immunoSEQ multiplex PCR; TCRdb keeps in-frame clones, though not all of them. Of fewer than 250,000 clones detected, roughly nine tenths appear once; the ten largest clones hold under 2%. Trimming pared 3 bases from V and 2 bases from J, leaving 10 bases between. Germline CDR1 and CDR2: SNHLY and FYNNEI. CDR3 length: 15 amino acids. This TCR was sampled from a man aged 70-80 years with acute or convalescent COVID-19. V usage is TRBV2 and J usage is TRBJ2-2; D is perhaps TRBD2 (6 bases). The sequenced sample consisted of peripheral blood. The CDR3 nucleotides read TGTGCCAGCAGTGAGAGGGACTTCAACACCGGGGAGCTGTTTTTT. Residues: CASSERDFNTGELFF. The whole variable domain, remainder taken from reference TRBV2 and TRBJ2-2, is EPEVTQTPSHQVTQMGQEVILRCVPISNHLYFYWYRQILGQKVEFLVSFYNNEISEKSEIFDDQFSVERPDGSNFTLKIRSTKLEDSAMYFCASSERDFNTGELFFGEGSRLTVL.